A single sample is the source of the 7 T cell receptor beta chains below, sequenced in a study of shared clonotypes between healthy human individuals. Clones were read by immunoSEQ multiplex PCR, and TCRdb kept only the in-frame ones, dropping some. The data show fewer than 550,000 clones, about 80% seen once. Sequencing was carried out using PBMCs. The receptors were gathered from a woman aged 40 to 50 in good health. Some clones in this sample may be carry-over from other donors' samples.

V and J are TRBV7-2 and TRBJ2-7, with a tentative D call TRBD2 (7 bases). V lost 1 base and J lost 1, with 11 bases in between. CDR1 is SGHTA, CDR2 FQGNSA, per germline. The CDR3 is 15 amino acids. The DNA of the CDR3 is TGTGCCAGCAGCTTAGTGGGGGGGCCGTCCTACGAGCAGTACTTC. Amino acids: CASSLVGGPSYEQYF.

The gene calls are TRBV7-9 and TRBJ1-4; no clear D gene. Trimming shortened V by 1 base and J by 0 bases, and 6 bases separated the two germline ends. The germline V gene encodes CDR1 SEHNR and CDR2 FQNEAQ (reference sequence). This CDR3 is 15 amino acids long. The CDR3 sequence: CASSLGPSTNEKLFF. For the CDR3, the DNA is TGTGCCAGCAGCTTAGGACCCTCAACTAATGAAAAACTGTTTTTT.

The V gene is TRBV11-2, the J gene TRBJ2-5; D is unresolved. The CDR3 has 15 residues. Deletions cut 3 bases from V and 1 base from J, with 12 bases between. Germline values: CDR1 SGHAT, CDR2 FQNNGV. The CDR3 reads CASSFRLPPQETQYF. DNA for the CDR3: TGTGCCAGCAGCTTCCGCCTACCGCCCCAAGAGACCCAGTACTTC.

In its sample, this clone was seen once. The chain links TRBV9 to TRBJ2-5; D not resolved. V was trimmed by 0 bases and J by 3 bases, leaving 18 bases between them. The CDR3 has 17 residues. Germline values: CDR1 SGDLS, CDR2 YYNGEE. This CDR3 is CASSVGLGPRIEETQYF. CDR3 coding DNA: TGTGCCAGCAGCGTAGGGCTAGGACCGAGAATCGAAGAGACCCAGTACTTC.

This clone has only a few counts. The chain employs TRBV2 and TRBJ2-3; D possibly corresponds to TRBD1 (5 bases). Germline V gene sequence: CDR1 SNHLY, CDR2 FYNNEI. Trimming shortened V by 2 bases and J by 2 bases, and 8 bases separated the two germline ends. The CDR3 sequence is 14 residues long. This CDR3 is CASSERGATDTQYF. The CDR3 DNA follows: TGTGCCAGCAGTGAACGTGGGGCCACAGATACGCAGTATTTT.

The chain joins TRBV2 to TRBJ2-1; D may be TRBD1 (6 bases). The CDR3 has 15 residues. V lost 6 bases and J 0 bases, leaving 12 bases between the germline ends. Germline V gives CDR1 SNHLY, CDR2 FYNNEI. CDR3 protein: CASSAGTSSYNEQFF. CDR3 in DNA: TGTGCCAGCAGCGCAGGGACAAGCTCCTACAATGAGCAGTTCTTC.

The table lists this clone with many counts. The CDR3 spells CASSGPGTVVEQFF. CDR3 DNA: TGCGCCAGCAGCGGCCCCGGGACGGTGGTTGAGCAGTTCTTC. The rearrangement links TRBV5-1 to TRBJ2-1; possibly TRBD1 or TRBD2 for D (5 bases each). The V gene lost 4 bases and the J gene lost 9 bases, with 17 bases spanning the gap. Germline CDR1 SGHRS, CDR2 YFSETQ. There are 14 residues in the CDR3.